Listed below are T cell receptor beta chains from one sample, sequenced in a study of T cell changes during pregnancy in multiple sclerosis. Some clones are missing from TCRdb's copy, which holds only in-frame ones; the method was immunoSEQ multiplex PCR. The table has about 65,000 clones, almost 95% seen once. The sample consisted of CD8+ T cells from peripheral blood mononuclear cells, taken in the third trimester of pregnancy. All receptors derive from a female donor in good health, enrolled as a control in a pregnancy study. The CDR3 runs from the conserved cysteine through the conserved F or W. The D gene is left open where the match is weak. Only some rows state a clone size, as once, few, many or a class for expanded clones.

d_call,j_call,clone_size,v_call,cdr3_aa,cdr3_nt
TRBD1,TRBJ1-2,NA,TRBV7-3,CASSPGRGQGIGPYTF,TGTGCCAGCAGCCCGGGGCGGGGACAGGGGATAGGTCCCTACACCTTC
NA,TRBJ2-2,NA,TRBV5-6,CASAPVNDNTGELFF,TGTGCCAGTGCCCCGGTGAACGATAACACCGGGGAGCTGTTTTTT
NA,TRBJ1-2,NA,TRBV2,CASRARQGTF,TGTGCCAGCAGAGCCCGCCAGGGGACCTTC
NA,TRBJ1-2,NA,TRBV4-3,CASSQEASGDPLGYTF,TGCGCCAGCAGCCAAGAAGCGTCAGGGGATCCCCTTGGCTACACCTTC
NA,TRBJ1-1,NA,TRBV5-1,CASSFGGGGTEAFF,TGCGCCAGCAGCTTCGGGGGCGGGGGGACTGAAGCTTTCTTT
TRBD1,TRBJ2-7,NA,TRBV4-1,CASSRPGQSTYEQYF,TGCGCCAGCAGCCGACCGGGACAGTCTACCTACGAGCAGTACTTC
TRBD1,TRBJ1-4,NA,TRBV4-3,CASSQEAPGRTGIWTNEKLFF,TGCGCCAGCAGCCAAGAGGCCCCCGGTCGGACAGGGATTTGGACTAATGAAAAACTGTTTTTT
NA,TRBJ1-5,NA,TRBV7-2,CASSLDRTGQPQHF,TGTGCCAGCAGCTTAGACAGAACTGGTCAGCCCCAGCATTTT
TRBD1,TRBJ2-3,NA,TRBV27,CATVDRGRLDTQYF,TGTGCCACCGTGGACAGGGGGAGATTAGATACGCAGTATTTT
NA,TRBJ1-1,once,TRBV5-4,CASSVMGPGPEAFF,TGTGCCAGCAGCGTTATGGGGCCCGGACCTGAAGCTTTCTTT
TRBD2,TRBJ2-2,once,TRBV7-6,CASSYSGGPRNTGELFF,TGTGCCAGCAGTTATTCGGGGGGGCCGAGGAACACCGGGGAGCTGTTTTTT
TRBD2,TRBJ2-3,NA,TRBV5-1,CASSLQTSGGTDTQYF,TGCGCCAGCAGCTTGCAGACTAGCGGGGGCACAGATACGCAGTATTTT
TRBD1,TRBJ2-5,NA,TRBV9,CASSVTTGLETQYF,TGTGCCAGCAGCGTGACGACAGGGTTGGAGACCCAGTACTTC
NA,TRBJ1-1,few,TRBV15,CATSRGGGKNTEAFF,TGTGCCACCAGCAGAGGGGGGGGGAAGAACACTGAAGCTTTCTTT
TRBD1,TRBJ1-3,NA,TRBV2,CASSGTGSTSEGNTIYF,TGTGCCAGCAGTGGGACAGGGAGTACGTCGGAGGGAAACACCATATATTTT
TRBD1,TRBJ1-3,NA,TRBV27,CASGTGGNTIYF,TGTGCCAGCGGGACAGGGGGAAACACCATATATTTT
TRBD2,TRBJ2-1,NA,TRBV19,CASSGGGYNEQFF,TGTGCCAGTAGTGGGGGGGGCTACAATGAGCAGTTCTTC
TRBD1,TRBJ2-5,once,TRBV27,CASTTAAGGETQYF,TGTGCCAGCACCACCGCGGCAGGGGGAGAGACCCAGTACTTC
NA,TRBJ1-2,once,TRBV7-9,CASSSFEGGAYGYTF,TGTGCCAGCAGCTCCTTTGAAGGGGGGGCCTATGGCTACACCTTC
NA,TRBJ2-2,NA,TRBV5-1,CASSLAGMNTGELFF,TGCGCCAGCAGCTTGGCAGGAATGAACACCGGGGAGCTGTTTTTT
NA,TRBJ2-7,once,TRBV5-5,CASRPGLGNLYEQYF,TGTGCCAGCAGGCCGGGACTGGGTAACCTTTACGAGCAGTACTTC
NA,TRBJ2-7,NA,TRBV5-1,CASSFGQTYEQYF,TGCGCCAGCAGCTTTGGACAGACCTACGAGCAGTACTTC
TRBD1,TRBJ2-3,NA,TRBV7-9,CASSEDRVMTDTQYF,TGTGCCAGCAGCGAAGACAGGGTCATGACAGATACGCAGTATTTT
NA,TRBJ1-2,NA,TRBV6-1,CASSEIRGYTF,TGTGCCAGCAGTGAAATTCGGGGCTACACCTTC